These T cell receptor beta chains were read from a single sample in a study of graft-versus-host responses after intestinal transplantation. Sequencing used immunoSEQ multiplex PCR; TCRdb keeps in-frame clones, though not all of them. This sample has tens of thousands of clones, with 89% found just once. These receptors' targets are unknown. The sequencing used unstimulated CD8+ T cells sorted from spleen or lymph node cells, collected before intestinal transplant. Receptors originate from a human donor who received an intestinal transplant. The CDR3 runs from the conserved cysteine through the conserved F or W. The D gene is left open where the match is weak. Part of the rows lack a size; the others show once, few, many or a class for expanded clones.

V: TRBV5-1
size: once
D: NA
J: TRBJ2-1
DNA: TGCGCCAGCAGCAGGAAAAGGGTAGTGGGAGACAATGAGCAGTTCTTC
CDR3: CASSRKRVVGDNEQFF

V: TRBV28
size: NA
D: TRBD2
J: TRBJ2-3
DNA: TGTGCCAGCAGTTTAATCCGGGGGGGATTGAGCACAGATACGCAGTATTTT
CDR3: CASSLIRGGLSTDTQYF

V: TRBV6-5
size: NA
D: NA
J: TRBJ2-6
DNA: TGTGCCAGCAGTCTTGTCCCCTCTGGGGCCAACGTCCTGACTTTC
CDR3: CASSLVPSGANVLTF

V: TRBV4-1
size: once
D: NA
J: TRBJ2-3
DNA: TGCGCCAGCAGCCAGGTGGGGGGTTTCGGTTCAGATACGCAGTATTTT
CDR3: CASSQVGGFGSDTQYF

V: TRBV6-4
size: NA
D: TRBD1
J: TRBJ1-5
DNA: TGTGCCAGTTGTCACAATTTAACAGGGGTGAGTCAGCCCCAGCATTTT
CDR3: CASCHNLTGVSQPQHF

V: TRBV27
size: NA
D: TRBD2
J: TRBJ2-1
DNA: TGTGCCAGCAGTCCTGGGACTAGTAACCCTGAGCAGTTCTTC
CDR3: CASSPGTSNPEQFF

V: TRBV27
size: NA
D: TRBD2
J: TRBJ2-7
DNA: TGTGCCAGCAGTTCAGCAAGACGGGGGGTGGAGCAGTACTTC
CDR3: CASSSARRGVEQYF

V: TRBV2
size: NA
D: TRBD1
J: TRBJ1-1
DNA: TGTGCCAGCATCCCGGGACAGACGGAAGCTTTCTTT
CDR3: CASIPGQTEAFF

V: TRBV5-4
size: NA
D: TRBD2
J: TRBJ2-3
DNA: TGTGCCAGCAGCTTGGTGGGTGGCGGCGGGGGGGCATTAGATACGCAGTATTTT
CDR3: CASSLVGGGGGALDTQYF

V: TRBV15
size: NA
D: NA
J: TRBJ1-2
DNA: TGTGCCACCAGCAGAGACAGGAATTATGGCTACACCTTC
CDR3: CATSRDRNYGYTF

V: TRBV5-4
size: NA
D: TRBD1
J: TRBJ1-3
DNA: TGTGCCAGCAGCTTGCGTGCACCGGACAGGGTATCAGGAAACACCATATATTTT
CDR3: CASSLRAPDRVSGNTIYF

V: TRBV28
size: NA
D: NA
J: TRBJ2-1
DNA: TGTGCCAGCAGTTTATCAGGCCAGCCTACCTACAATGAGCAGTTCTTC
CDR3: CASSLSGQPTYNEQFF

V: TRBV2
size: NA
D: TRBD1
J: TRBJ1-5
DNA: TGTGCCAGCAGTGAAACGGGACAGGGGCATCAGCCCCAGCATTTT
CDR3: CASSETGQGHQPQHF

V: TRBV13
size: NA
D: TRBD1
J: TRBJ1-4
DNA: TGTGCCAGCAGCTCCGGGACAGCACCCCCGGGAGAAAAACTGTTTTTT
CDR3: CASSSGTAPPGEKLFF

V: TRBV27
size: NA
D: TRBD2
J: TRBJ2-7
DNA: TGTGCCAGCAGTTCGACGGGGGGAAACGAGCAGTACTTC
CDR3: CASSSTGGNEQYF

V: TRBV4-1
size: once
D: NA
J: TRBJ1-1
DNA: TGCGCCAGCAGCCAAGATCTGGTGGGGGAGGGTCGAACTGAAGCTTTCTTT
CDR3: CASSQDLVGEGRTEAFF

V: TRBV28
size: NA
D: TRBD1
J: TRBJ1-1
DNA: TGTGCCAGCAGTTTAGGGACAGGAAGGGTGAACACTGAAGCTTTCTTT
CDR3: CASSLGTGRVNTEAFF

V: TRBV19
size: NA
D: NA
J: TRBJ2-7
DNA: TGTGCCAGTCGTAACAGGGATTCCTACGAGCAGTACTTC
CDR3: CASRNRDSYEQYF

V: TRBV5-6
size: NA
D: TRBD1
J: TRBJ2-7
DNA: TGTGCCAGCAGCCCCGGGGACAGCAACTACGAGCAGTACTTC
CDR3: CASSPGDSNYEQYF

V: TRBV7-6
size: NA
D: NA
J: TRBJ2-5
DNA: TGTGCCAGCAGCTTATTCTGGCTAGCCCCAGAGACCCAGTACTTC
CDR3: CASSLFWLAPETQYF

V: TRBV4-1
size: NA
D: TRBD1
J: TRBJ2-7
DNA: TGCGCCAGCAGCCAAGTGCACGGGACAGGGAGCTCCTACGAGCAGTACTTC
CDR3: CASSQVHGTGSSYEQYF

V: TRBV11-2
size: NA
D: TRBD1
J: TRBJ1-2
DNA: TGTGCCAGCAGCACCGCCCCCGGGACAGGGGGAGTATATGGCTACACCTTC
CDR3: CASSTAPGTGGVYGYTF

V: TRBV25-1
size: NA
D: NA
J: TRBJ2-2
DNA: TGTGCCAGCAGTGGTCGTAGGGAGCTGTTTTTT
CDR3: CASSGRRELFF

V: TRBV6-6
size: NA
D: NA
J: TRBJ1-1
DNA: TGTGCCAGCCGAATAGGGGCGCCGGGTACTGAAGCTTTCTTT
CDR3: CASRIGAPGTEAFF

V: TRBV23-1
size: NA
D: NA
J: TRBJ2-7
DNA: TGCGCCAACAACAGGCTAATCTACGAGCAGTACTTC
CDR3: CANNRLIYEQYF

V: TRBV28
size: few
D: NA
J: TRBJ1-1
DNA: TGTGCCAGCAGCCGTTCGGGAGGGGTGGAATCGAACACTGAAGCTTTCTTT
CDR3: CASSRSGGVESNTEAFF

V: TRBV28
size: NA
D: TRBD2
J: TRBJ2-7
DNA: TGTGCCAGCAGTTTGGGGCGGGAGATCTACGAGCAGTACTTC
CDR3: CASSLGREIYEQYF

V: TRBV27
size: NA
D: TRBD2
J: TRBJ2-7
DNA: TGTGCCAGCAGCGGGGGGAAGGCCTACGAGCAGTACTTC
CDR3: CASSGGKAYEQYF

V: TRBV7-8
size: NA
D: NA
J: TRBJ2-2
DNA: TGTGCCAGCAGCTTAAGCTGGGGAGGCACCGGGGAGCTGTTTTTT
CDR3: CASSLSWGGTGELFF

V: TRBV19
size: NA
D: NA
J: TRBJ1-2
DNA: TGTGCCAGTAGTATCGACTATGGCTACACCTTC
CDR3: CASSIDYGYTF

V: TRBV4-1
size: NA
D: NA
J: TRBJ2-7
DNA: TGCGCCAGCAGCCAAGATGTGGCCCTCCCCTCCTACGAGCAGTACTTC
CDR3: CASSQDVALPSYEQYF

V: TRBV28
size: NA
D: NA
J: TRBJ1-1
DNA: TGTGCCAGCAGTTTAAGTCCCACAGGGTACACTGAAGCTTTCTTT
CDR3: CASSLSPTGYTEAFF

V: TRBV27
size: NA
D: TRBD1
J: TRBJ2-7
DNA: TGTGCCAGCAGTCTCCGACAGGGTTCCTACGAGCAGTACTTC
CDR3: CASSLRQGSYEQYF

V: TRBV28
size: NA
D: TRBD1
J: TRBJ1-2
DNA: TGTGCCAGCAGTTCCCCCGACAGGGGGCAGGATGGCTACACCTTC
CDR3: CASSSPDRGQDGYTF

V: TRBV4-1
size: NA
D: NA
J: TRBJ2-7
DNA: TGCGCCAGCAGCTCCCAATCTATAGGAGACTACGAGCAGTACTTC
CDR3: CASSSQSIGDYEQYF

V: TRBV4-1
size: NA
D: TRBD1
J: TRBJ1-6
DNA: TGCGCCAGCAGACTAACCACAGGGGACTATAATTCACCCCTCCACTTT
CDR3: CASRLTTGDYNSPLHF

V: TRBV19
size: NA
D: TRBD1
J: TRBJ1-5
DNA: TGTGCCAGTAGTATCCGGGACAGTATTGAGCCCCAGCATTTT
CDR3: CASSIRDSIEPQHF

V: TRBV15
size: NA
D: NA
J: TRBJ1-5
DNA: TGTGCCACCAGCAGAGACCCGCCATTGGGCCCCATTAGCAATCAGCCCCAGCATTTT
CDR3: CATSRDPPLGPISNQPQHF

V: TRBV10-2
size: NA
D: TRBD2
J: TRBJ2-2
DNA: TGCGCCAGCAGTGAGCCCTCCCGGGGAGGGTGGGCCGGGGAGCTGTTTTTT
CDR3: CASSEPSRGGWAGELFF

V: TRBV12-5
size: NA
D: NA
J: TRBJ1-1
DNA: TGTGCTAGTGGCCTAGAGAACACTGAAGCTTTCTTT
CDR3: CASGLENTEAFF

V: TRBV4-1
size: NA
D: NA
J: TRBJ2-1
DNA: TGCGCCAGCAGCCTTCAGGATTACAATGAGCAGTTCTTC
CDR3: CASSLQDYNEQFF

V: TRBV7-9
size: NA
D: TRBD2
J: TRBJ2-3
DNA: TGTGCCAGCAGCTCTGAGGGAGCGGGGCACACAGATACGCAGTATTTT
CDR3: CASSSEGAGHTDTQYF

V: TRBV11-2
size: NA
D: NA
J: TRBJ2-4
DNA: TGTGCCAGCAGCCGGGGCGGGGTTAACATTCAGTACTTC
CDR3: CASSRGGVNIQYF

V: TRBV9
size: few
D: NA
J: TRBJ2-5
DNA: TGTGCCAGCAGCGACCAGGGGGGAGAAGAGACCCAGTACTTC
CDR3: CASSDQGGEETQYF

V: TRBV7-2
size: NA
D: TRBD1
J: TRBJ1-2
DNA: TGTGCCAGCAGCTTAGGCCTCGGGACAGGCACCCTTAACTATGGCTACACCTTC
CDR3: CASSLGLGTGTLNYGYTF